Below are 22 T cell receptor beta chains sequenced from a single sample in a study of cytomegalovirus exposure and HLA in healthy donors. The PCR used 60 Vbeta and 13 Jbeta primers. Produced via immunoSEQ multiplex PCR; TCRdb's table is partial and in-frame only. This sample yields some 140,000 clones, of which 60% to 75% are seen a single time; approximately 1.7% belongs to the top ten. Sequenced material: PBMCs. The receptor set was obtained from a human donor in good health.

V is TRBV4-1 and J is TRBJ2-7; possible D gene TRBD2, 5 bases. CDR1 is MGHRA and CDR2 is YSYEKL in the germline V gene. Between the trimmed V and J ends, which lost 0 bases and 2 bases, there was a span of 11 bases. The CDR3 has 15 residues. This chain's CDR3 is CASSQETAVTYEQYF. In DNA, the CDR3 is TGCGCCAGCAGCCAAGAAACAGCGGTTACCTACGAGCAGTACTTC.

V and J are TRBV13 and TRBJ2-1; 12 bases align to TRBD2. The trim removed 6 bases at V and 0 bases at J, leaving 9 bases unmatched. CDR1 and CDR2 from the germline V gene are PRHDT and FYEKMQ (reference sequence). The CDR3 is 18 residues long. The CDR3 is CASSQGLAGRASYNEQFF. The CDR3 nucleotides read TGTGCCAGCAGTCAAGGACTAGCGGGGAGGGCCTCCTACAATGAGCAGTTCTTC.

This clone turned up a few times. The rearrangement joins TRBV18 to TRBJ1-1; D call uncertain. The CDR3 covers 12 residues. V was clipped by 3 bases and J by 1 base, with 3 bases between them. Germline V gene data show CDR1 as KGHSH and CDR2 as LQKENI. The CDR3 sequence is CASSPQNTEAFF. For the CDR3, the DNA is TGTGCCAGCTCACCCCAGAACACTGAAGCTTTCTTT.

This clone was found a few times. J is TRBJ1-2 and V is TRBV18; D uncertain. The ends were cut back, 0 bases at V and 3 bases at J, with 5 bases in the middle. Germline V CDR1 and CDR2: KGHSH, LQKENI. The CDR3 runs to 13 residues. Here the CDR3 reads CASSPPTDYGYTF. Here the CDR3 DNA reads TGTGCCAGCTCACCACCAACAGACTATGGCTACACCTTC.

Remarks on this clone: At one end, the junction sequence differs from germline, possibly due to a read error. The rearrangement joins TRBV7-9 to TRBJ2-4; D might be TRBD1 (5 bases). Germline CDR1 and CDR2: SEHNR and FQNEAQ (reference sequence). The CDR3 consists of 11 residues. In DNA, the CDR3 is TGTGCCAGCAGCTTTGGGGCGGTGTGGCTCTTC. Encoded protein: CASSFGAVWLF.

The chain has TRBV7-9 and TRBJ2-3, with D perhaps matching TRBD2 (5 bases). The CDR3 covers 15 residues. Per germline, CDR1 SEHNR and CDR2 FQNEAQ (reference sequence). Trimming stripped 4 bases from V and 6 bases from J, with 17 bases between. The CDR3 is CASSSPGGGADTQYF. The CDR3 bases are TGTGCCAGCAGCTCCCCGGGCGGAGGTGCTGATACGCAGTATTTT.

The chain has TRBV5-1 and TRBJ1-2, with a weak D call TRBD1 (6 bases). V was cut by 0 bases and J by 2 bases, with 8 bases left in between. This CDR3 contains 14 residues. The germline V gene has CDR1 SGHRS and CDR2 YFSETQ. CDR3 region: CASSLGTVNYGYTF. Here the CDR3 DNA reads TGCGCCAGCAGCTTGGGGACAGTCAACTATGGCTACACCTTC.

The J gene is TRBJ2-5, the V gene TRBV7-8; 9 positions match TRBD2. The CDR3 totals 14 residues. Germline loops: CDR1 SGHVS, CDR2 FQNEAQ. The V segment lost 3 bases and the J segment 1 base; nucleotides outside the gene matches: 0. As DNA, the CDR3 is TGTGCCAGCAGCTTTAGCGGGGGCCAAGAGACCCAGTACTTC. Translation: CASSFSGGQETQYF.

The J gene is TRBJ1-2, the V gene TRBV7-2, with D maybe TRBD1 (6 bases). This CDR3 spans 14 amino acids. The ends were cut back, 5 bases at V and 1 base at J, with 11 bases in the middle. Germline V gene lookup returns CDR1 SGHTA and CDR2 FQGNSA. The CDR3 loop is CASSQSDSNYGYTF. The CDR3 DNA is TGTGCCAGCAGCCAATCGGACAGTAACTATGGCTACACCTTC.

This sequence joins TRBV7-8 and TRBJ2-1, with 7 bases that match TRBD2. V shed 5 bases, J shed 6 bases, and the junction held 13 bases outside the gene matches. This CDR3 comprises 16 residues. Germline V lookup: CDR1 SGHVS, CDR2 FQNEAQ. CDR3 coding DNA: TGTGCCAGCAGCCAACTGGGACTATTACGGGGCAATGAGCAGTTCTTC. Protein product: CASSQLGLLRGNEQFF.

This chain connects TRBV4-1 to TRBJ1-5; 12 bases fit TRBD1. The germline CDR1 and CDR2 sequences are MGHRA and YSYEKL. The CDR3 is 16 residues long. J lost 9 bases, V lost 3 bases, and 9 bases had no gene match. This chain's CDR3 is CASSQDGTGGSWPQHF. For the CDR3, the DNA is TGCGCCAGCAGCCAGGACGGGACAGGGGGCTCCTGGCCCCAGCATTTT.

V and J are TRBV19 and TRBJ2-6, with TRBD2 as a possible D gene (6 bases). The germline gives CDR1 LNHDA, CDR2 SQIVND (reference sequence). CDR3 length: 15 amino acids. V was trimmed by 1 base and J by 2 bases, leaving 6 bases between them. Written as DNA, the CDR3 is TGTGCCAGTAGTATAGGCGGGACTGGGGCCAACGTCCTGACTTTC. Its translation is CASSIGGTGANVLTF.

The V call is TRBV7-8, the J call TRBJ1-5; 7 nucleotides align to TRBD1. Germline lookup yields CDR1 SGHVS and CDR2 FQNEAQ. Losses at the gene ends were 5 bases for V and 8 bases for J; bases not matched to a gene: 9. CDR3 length equals 14 residues. The CDR3 nucleotides are TGTGCCAGCAGCCTGACAGGGTACGTGAAGCCCCAGCATTTT. Translated: CASSLTGYVKPQHF.

V is TRBV10-3 and J is TRBJ1-2; D is perhaps TRBD1 (5 bases). Germline V gene lookup returns CDR1 ENHRY and CDR2 SYGVKD. V was trimmed by 4 bases and J by 8 bases, leaving 17 bases between them. This CDR3 contains 14 residues. CDR3: CAISAQGGNVGYTF. In nucleotides, the CDR3 is TGTGCCATCAGTGCCCAGGGAGGGAACGTGGGCTACACCTTC.

This chain uses TRBV28 with TRBJ1-1; D not certain. Trimming removed 3 bases at V and 0 bases at J, with 11 bases between. Germline CDR1 MDHEN, CDR2 SYDVKM. This CDR3 region has 15 residues. The CDR3 coding sequence is TGTGCCAGCAGTTTTAGAGCGGTTATGAACACTGAAGCTTTCTTT. Amino acid sequence: CASSFRAVMNTEAFF.

This clone appeared a single time. The chain employs TRBV10-3 and TRBJ2-7; 9 bases align to TRBD2. V lost 4 bases to trimming and J lost 3 bases; unmatched junction nucleotides: 4. In germline, CDR1 is ENHRY, CDR2 SYGVKD. The CDR3 spans 14 residues. Here the CDR3 reads CAISGASGNYEQYF. The CDR3 DNA sequence: TGTGCCATCAGTGGGGCTAGCGGGAACTACGAGCAGTACTTC.

The rearrangement links TRBV6-1 to TRBJ2-6; 7 positions agree with TRBD1. Trimming cost V 6 bases and J 2 bases; bases outside gene matches: 1. Germline V gene lookup returns CDR1 MNHNS and CDR2 SASEGT. This CDR3 is 14 amino acids long. DNA for the CDR3: TGTGCCAGCAGAACAGGGGCTGGGGCCAACGTCCTGACTTTC. Translated, it gives CASRTGAGANVLTF.

The V and J genes are TRBV18 and TRBJ2-3; D perhaps matches TRBD1 (5 bases). The CDR3 has 14 amino acids. Trimming removed 3 bases from V and 4 bases from J, with 11 bases in between. Germline loops: CDR1 KGHSH, CDR2 LQKENI. CDR3 protein: CASSPPLGPDTQYF. The DNA of the CDR3 is TGTGCCAGCTCACCTCCCTTGGGGCCAGATACGCAGTATTTT.

This clone turned up a few times. The chain joins TRBV5-1 to TRBJ2-7; tentative D call: TRBD1 (7 bases). V shed 4 bases and J shed 9 bases, with 20 bases lying between them. The CDR3 has 14 amino acids. CDR1 and CDR2 (germline): SGHRS, YFSETQ. The CDR3 protein is CASSPGDSAPGQYF. The CDR3, as DNA: TGCGCCAGCAGCCCGGGGGACAGCGCACCGGGGCAGTACTTC.

This clone was detected only once. V is TRBV11-2 and J is TRBJ2-7, with 16 bases fitting TRBD2. Germline CDR1 and CDR2: SGHAT and FQNNGV. The CDR3 extends over 15 amino acids. V lost 1 base, J lost 7 bases, and 1 base stayed unmatched. CDR3 coding DNA: TGTGCCAGCAGCTTAGGGGGACTAGCGGGAGGGGAGCAGTACTTC. This codes for CASSLGGLAGGEQYF.

The chain recombines TRBV6-6 with TRBJ1-5, with TRBD1 as a possible D gene (6 bases). The CDR3 is made up of 12 amino acids. CDR1 is MNHNY and CDR2 is SVGAGI in the germline V gene (reference sequence). The V and J ends lost 8 bases and 1 base respectively, with 6 bases between them. CDR3 sequence reads: CASQGSNQPQHF. Here the CDR3 DNA reads TGTGCCAGCCAGGGGAGCAATCAGCCCCAGCATTTT.

The chain employs TRBV4-3 and TRBJ2-7; 12 bases line up with TRBD1. The CDR3 contains 14 residues. The V gene's germline CDR1 is LGHNA and CDR2 YSLEER. Trimming removed 4 bases from V and 5 bases from J; junction bases left unmatched: 3. The CDR3 coding sequence is TGCGCCAGCAGCCCCGGGACAGGGGGCGACGAGCAGTACTTC. This codes for CASSPGTGGDEQYF.